This T cell receptor beta chain was observed in a study of shared clonotypes between healthy human individuals. The protocol was immunoSEQ multiplex PCR, while the TCRdb copy is restricted to in-frame clones and leaves out a portion. The table has about 590,000 clones, nearly 97% seen once. Germline values: CDR1 SNHLY, CDR2 FYNNEI. CDR3 length: 13 amino acids. V was clipped by 6 bases and J by 7 bases, with 13 bases between them. Terminally differentiated effector memory CD45RA+ cells were left out of the naive CD8 fraction, which was CD45RO-negative and positively selected for CCR7. The J gene is TRBJ2-1, the V gene TRBV2; D perhaps matches TRBD2 (6 bases). Sequenced input: naive CD8+ T cells sorted from blood. This clonotype was obtained from a woman between 25 and 40 years old in good health. The CDR3 region has the DNA TGTGCCAGCAGGACGACTAGTTGGAATGAGCAGTTCTTC. Encoded protein: CASRTTSWNEQFF. Supplemented by reference TRBV2 and TRBJ2-1, the full variable domain reads EPEVTQTPSHQVTQMGQEVILRCVPISNHLYFYWYRQILGQKVEFLVSFYNNEISEKSEIFDDQFSVERPDGSNFTLKIRSTKLEDSAMYFCASRTTSWNEQFFGPGTRLTVL.